Below, 7 T cell receptor beta chains from the same sample are listed, as sequenced in a study of T cell responses to AZD1222 COVID-19 vaccine (dated by TCRdb to 2020 to 2022). Read against the paper, the sample's time point label means: baseline before first vaccination. Library preparation used the immunoSEQ multiplex PCR assay. TCRdb carries this immuneACCESS record with in-frame sequences only. Its versions omit some clonotypes, under half of them owing to an unresolved V gene in the studies checked, with the rest unexplained. In this sample the table shows roughly 120,000 clones, roughly nine tenths of which occur a single time. The ten largest clones represent 2% to 3% of the sample. The sequencing here drew on peripheral blood, taken on day 0 of AZD1222 vaccination. These receptors were collected from an adult in good health.

The V and J genes are TRBV25-1 and TRBJ2-3; no firm D call. Trimming took off 4 bases at V and 4 bases at J, with 9 bases between the two ends. Germline V gene sequence: CDR1 MGHDK, CDR2 SYGVNS. This CDR3 spans 13 amino acids. The CDR3 nucleotides read TGTGCCAGCAGTGGGCGCTGGGCAGATACGCAGTATTTT. It specifies CASSGRWADTQYF.

This clone was detected only a few times. The DNA of the CDR3 is TGTGCCACCCGGAGGTCGGGTCACTACGAGCAGTACTTC. Translated: CATRRSGHYEQYF. This chain joins TRBV24-1 and TRBJ2-7; TRBD2 is a possible D gene (5 bases). The CDR3 runs 13 residues. In germline, CDR1 is KGHDR, CDR2 SFDVKD. V lost 9 bases, J lost 3 bases, and 14 bases lay in between.

This chain joins TRBV28 and TRBJ2-4; 9 nucleotides line up with TRBD2. Trimming at V came to 6 bases and at J to 6 bases, leaving 6 bases not matched to a gene. This CDR3 is built from 14 residues. The V gene's germline CDR1 is MDHEN and CDR2 SYDVKM. The CDR3 sequence is CASRISGSGNIQYF. In DNA form, the CDR3 reads TGTGCCAGCAGGATTAGCGGGAGCGGAAACATTCAGTACTTC.

This clone was counted a single time. This chain connects TRBV5-6 to TRBJ1-5; the D gene is possibly TRBD1 (6 bases). V was clipped by 5 bases and J by 4 bases, with 16 bases between them. The V gene's germline CDR1 is SGHDT and CDR2 YYEEEE. This CDR3 contains 15 residues. CDR3 sequence reads: CASSLRGNWNQPQHF. As DNA, the CDR3 is TGTGCCAGCAGTCTAAGGGGGAATTGGAATCAGCCCCAGCATTTT. Filled out from reference TRBV5-6 and TRBJ1-5, the complete variable domain reads DAGVTQSPTHLIKTRGQQVTLRCSPKSGHDTVSWYQQALGQGPQFIFQYYEEEERQRGNFPDRFSGHQFPNYSSELNVNALLLGDSALYLCASSLRGNWNQPQHFGDGTRLSIL.

V usage is TRBV7-8 and J usage is TRBJ1-6; D possibly corresponds to TRBD1 (6 bases). Germline V gives CDR1 SGHVS, CDR2 FQNEAQ. The CDR3 extends over 16 amino acids. Trimming cost V 5 bases and J 6 bases, with 17 bases left between them. CDR3 sequence: CASSLGQGLANSPLHF. Written as DNA, the CDR3 is TGTGCCAGCAGCCTAGGCCAGGGGTTGGCTAATTCACCCCTCCACTTT.

The chain is built from TRBV3-1 (or the pseudogene TRBV3-2) and TRBJ2-3; 12 nucleotides agree with TRBD2. After removal of 4 bases from V and 5 bases from J, the junction contained 7 bases not matched to a gene. The germline V gene has CDR1 LGHDT and CDR2 YNNKEL (reference sequence). The CDR3 spans 16 residues. The CDR3 is CASSLGTSGLRDTQYF. CDR3 coding DNA: TGTGCCAGCAGCCTCGGGACTAGCGGGCTACGAGATACGCAGTATTTT.

The rearrangement joins TRBV18 to TRBJ1-1; TRBD1 matches at 10 bases. The V gene end was trimmed by 3 bases and the J gene end by 3 bases; junction bases not matched to a gene: 4. CDR1 is KGHSH, CDR2 LQKENI, per germline. This CDR3 has 15 residues. Here the CDR3 reads CASSPGTGVDTEAFF. The DNA of the CDR3 is TGTGCCAGCTCACCGGGGACAGGGGTCGACACTGAAGCTTTCTTT. Combining the CDR3 with reference TRBV18 and TRBJ1-1 gives the whole variable domain NAGVMQNPRHLVRRRGQEARLRCSPMKGHSHVYWYRQLPEEGLKFMVYLQKENIIDESGMPKERFSAEFPKEGPSILRIQQVVRGDSAAYFCASSPGTGVDTEAFFGQGTRLTVV.